The 12 T cell receptor beta chains presented below share a single source sample, sequenced in a study of cytomegalovirus exposure and HLA in healthy donors. This PCR relied on a set of 60 Vbeta primers and 13 Jbeta primers. Measured with immunoSEQ multiplex PCR; TCRdb has only the in-frame clones, and not every one. The sample shows more than 90,000 clones, around 74% of them seen only once. Sequenced material: PBMCs. The receptors shown here come from a man between 35 and 55 years old in good health and CMV-seropositive.

J is TRBJ2-2 and V is TRBV19; no clear D. V dropped 3 bases and J dropped 6 bases, with 14 bases sitting between them. Germline V CDR1 and CDR2: LNHDA, SQIVND (reference sequence). CDR3 size: 15 residues. The CDR3, as DNA: TGTGCCAGTAGTATTCAGCTCGTGGGCGCCGGGGAGCTGTTTTTT. It translates to CASSIQLVGAGELFF.

In DNA form, the CDR3 reads TGCGCCAGCAGCCCACAAGCGACAGGGACGAACACCGGGGAGCTGTTTTTT. Translated, it gives CASSPQATGTNTGELFF. The chain carries TRBV5-1 and TRBJ2-2, with 7 bases lining up with TRBD1. Per germline, CDR1 SGHRS and CDR2 YFSETQ. V dropped 4 bases and J dropped 0; count of bases not matched to a gene: 9. The CDR3 has 17 amino acids.

The J gene is TRBJ1-4, the V gene TRBV7-8; D ambiguous. CDR1 is SGHVS, CDR2 FQNEAQ, per germline. The CDR3 totals 14 residues. V was shortened by 5 bases and J by 6 bases, with 13 bases between the two germline ends. The CDR3 DNA reads as TGTGCCAGCAGCGCCCGGGATTGGGATGAAAAACTGTTTTTT. Its protein is CASSARDWDEKLFF.

V is TRBV7-9 and J is TRBJ2-7, with 8 bases fitting TRBD1. The germline gives CDR1 SEHNR, CDR2 FQNEAQ (reference sequence). The trim removed 6 bases at V and 3 bases at J, leaving 10 bases unmatched. This CDR3 contains 15 residues. CDR3 in DNA: TGTGCCAGCAGATCGAATCAGGGGGCGGTCTACGAGCAGTACTTC. It encodes CASRSNQGAVYEQYF.

The J gene is TRBJ2-1, the V gene TRBV29-1; no definite D call. The CDR3 extends over 12 amino acids. Germline loops: CDR1 SQVTM, CDR2 ANQGSEA. V was cut by 4 bases and J by 5 bases, with 9 bases left in between. The CDR3 region has the DNA TGCAGCGTTGCCCTCCTAGACAATGAGCAGTTCTTC. As protein: CSVALLDNEQFF.

This clone was found once. The chain links TRBV27 to TRBJ2-7, with TRBD2 as a possible D gene (6 bases). V was clipped by 9 bases and J by 4 bases, with 16 bases between them. Germline V gene sequence: CDR1 MNHEY, CDR2 SMNVEV (reference sequence). The CDR3 runs 13 residues. The DNA of the CDR3 is TGTGCCAGTCGGACCTCGGGGGTTTACGAGCAGTACTTC. The encoded protein is CASRTSGVYEQYF.

The chain combines TRBV13 with TRBJ2-3, with a weak D call TRBD2 (6 bases). The V and J ends lost 10 bases and 5 bases respectively, with 19 bases between them. The CDR3 has 14 amino acids. Germline CDR1 PRHDT, CDR2 FYEKMQ (reference sequence). The chain's CDR3 is CAIPDYSQRDTQYF. In nucleotides, the CDR3 is TGTGCCATCCCGGACTACTCACAGAGAGATACGCAGTATTTT.

The chain employs TRBV13 and TRBJ2-5; D is unclear. Germline loops: CDR1 PRHDT, CDR2 FYEKMQ (reference sequence). This CDR3 has 14 residues. The V and J ends lost 0 bases and 4 bases respectively, with 9 bases between them. CDR3 nucleotide sequence: TGTGCCAGCAGCTTAGGGCAGGCTGTAGAGACCCAGTACTTC. Translating it yields CASSLGQAVETQYF. Full variable domain (missing parts from reference TRBV13 and TRBJ2-5): AAGVIQSPRHLIKEKRETATLKCYPIPRHDTVYWYQQGPGQDPQFLISFYEKMQSDKGSIPDRFSAQQFSDYHSELNMSSLELGDSALYFCASSLGQAVETQYFGPGTRLLVL.

The V gene is TRBV9, the J gene TRBJ2-2, with D tentatively TRBD2 (5 bases). This CDR3 spans 16 amino acids. Germline V gene sequence: CDR1 SGDLS, CDR2 YYNGEE. V lost 2 bases and J 6 bases, leaving 17 bases between the germline ends. The CDR3 DNA reads TGTGCCAGCAGCGTCCAATCGGGTCTTAGCGCCGGGGAGCTGTTTTTT. Protein: CASSVQSGLSAGELFF.

The rearrangement uses TRBV7-9 and TRBJ2-7, with TRBD2 as a possible D gene (6 bases). V was shortened by 6 bases and J by 6 bases, with 18 bases between the two germline ends. Germline V CDR1 and CDR2: SEHNR, FQNEAQ (reference sequence). This CDR3 is built from 14 residues. CDR3 protein: CASSQWDSAGEQYF. DNA for the CDR3: TGTGCCAGCAGTCAGTGGGACTCGGCGGGCGAGCAGTACTTC.

The chain recombines TRBV5-1 with TRBJ2-1, with D maybe TRBD2 (6 bases). Germline CDR1 is SGHRS and CDR2 is YFSETQ. The CDR3 length is 15 residues. Trimming removed 0 bases from V and 5 bases from J, with 12 bases in between. Written as DNA, the CDR3 is TGCGCCAGCAGCTTGGAGGCGGGAACCCACAATGAGCAGTTCTTC. As protein: CASSLEAGTHNEQFF.

The chain is built from TRBV9 and TRBJ2-3, with 9 positions matching TRBD2. Germline CDR1 SGDLS, CDR2 YYNGEE. Germline trimming cut 3 bases from V and 5 bases from J; bases unmatched to any gene: 13. There are 17 residues in the CDR3. The CDR3 DNA reads TGTGCCAGCAGCGCGCAGGGGGGCGGGGGGGCCGGAGATACGCAGTATTTT. As protein: CASSAQGGGGAGDTQYF. Full variable domain (rest looked up from reference TRBV9 and TRBJ2-3): DSGVTQTPKHLITATGQRVTLRCSPRSGDLSVYWYQQSLDQGLQFLIQYYNGEERAKGNILERFSAQQFPDLHSELNLSSLELGDSALYFCASSAQGGGGAGDTQYFGPGTRLTVL.